One T cell receptor beta chain is described in this entry. Its antigen remains unknown. This entry belongs to a study of cytomegalovirus exposure and HLA in healthy donors. Study-level results: Presence/absence comparisons presumed near-even sequencing depth among donors. In a later analysis, CMV-associated beta chains were mostly HLA-associated, it appeared. In an earlier analysis, productive rearrangement rates for most beta V segments clustered near 87% or 30%.

The PCR had 60 Vbeta and 13 Jbeta primers. Produced via immunoSEQ multiplex PCR; TCRdb's table is partial and in-frame only. The sample has about 100,000 clones, about three quarters seen once. The specimen sequenced was PBMCs. This clonotype was sampled from a male donor in good health and CMV-seropositive.

CDR3 sequence reads: CASSQEAPTQGFYYNSPLHF. The CDR3 nucleotides are TGCGCCAGCAGCCAAGAAGCTCCGACACAGGGCTTTTACTATAATTCACCCCTCCACTTT. This sequence joins TRBV4-3 and TRBJ1-6, with D perhaps TRBD1 (6 bases). The CDR3 loop spans 20 amino acids. V was clipped by 0 bases and J by 3 bases, with 21 bases between them. Germline CDR1 and CDR2: LGHNA and YSLEER.